Presented here are 20 T cell receptor beta chains from one specimen sequenced in a study of blood T cell repertoires in COVID-19. The method was immunoSEQ multiplex PCR; TCRdb's version includes in-frame clones alone and lacks a portion of them. The table lists about 310,000 clones, 89% of them singletons, with 5% to 5.5% in the top ten. The sample comprised PBMCs or T cells enriched from blood (not recorded which). Receptor source: a man in his fifties or sixties who had recovered from COVID-19.

V and J are TRBV5-1 and TRBJ2-1; a possible D gene is TRBD1 (6 bases). Germline CDR1 SGHRS, CDR2 YFSETQ. V was pared by 0 bases and J by 3 bases, with 13 bases between. This CDR3 spans 16 amino acids. The CDR3 region has the DNA TGCGCCAGCAGCTTGGAGGGGGAGTATTACTACAATGAGCAGTTCTTC. Residues: CASSLEGEYYYNEQFF.

This chain links TRBV28 with TRBJ1-3; 10 nucleotides match TRBD1. The V gene end was trimmed by 4 bases and the J gene end by 0 bases; junction bases not matched to a gene: 12. There are 19 residues in the CDR3. Germline assignment: CDR1 MDHEN and CDR2 SYDVKM. The CDR3 DNA reads as TGTGCCAGCAGTTCCCACCGGGACAGGGGATTGAGCTCTGGAAACACCATATATTTT. This translates into CASSSHRDRGLSSGNTIYF.

The chain joins TRBV3-1 (or the pseudogene TRBV3-2) to TRBJ2-2; 12 nucleotides align to TRBD2. The CDR3 spans 17 residues. Trimming at V came to 1 base and at J to 7 bases, leaving 7 bases not matched to a gene. CDR1 is LGHDT and CDR2 is YNNKEL in the germline V gene (reference sequence). The CDR3 coding sequence is TGTGCCAGCAGCCAAGGGAACCTAGCGGGAGGGTTCGGGGAGCTGTTTTTT. Its protein product is CASSQGNLAGGFGELFF.

The rearrangement links TRBV11-2 to TRBJ2-3; 7 positions agree with TRBD2. Trimming at V came to 5 bases and at J to 2 bases, leaving 16 bases not matched to a gene. CDR3 length: 18 residues. Germline CDR1 reads SGHAT; CDR2 reads FQNNGV. The CDR3 sequence: CASSPLPRASGFTDTQYF. CDR3 DNA: TGTGCCAGCAGCCCCCTCCCCAGGGCTAGCGGATTCACAGATACGCAGTATTTT.

The chain is built from TRBV7-2 and TRBJ2-7; no clear D gene. CDR3 size: 14 residues. V lost 3 bases and J 5 bases, leaving 14 bases between the germline ends. CDR1 and CDR2 from the germline V gene are SGHTA and FQGNSA. CDR3 in amino acids: CASSFLGDRHEQYF. CDR3 DNA sequence: TGTGCCAGCAGCTTCTTAGGAGACCGACACGAGCAGTACTTC.

V is TRBV18 and J is TRBJ2-3, with 9 bases identical to TRBD2. The CDR3 has 16 amino acids. Germline V gene sequence: CDR1 KGHSH, CDR2 LQKENI. Trimming cost V 6 bases and J 1 base; bases outside gene matches: 8. The CDR3 sequence: CASSLFAGGGTDTQYF. CDR3 sequence (DNA): TGTGCCAGCTCCCTCTTCGCGGGAGGGGGCACAGATACGCAGTATTTT.

The gene calls are TRBV19 and TRBJ2-4; D is uncertain. CDR1 and CDR2 from the germline V gene are LNHDA and SQIVND (reference sequence). V was shortened by 6 bases and J by 5 bases, with 11 bases between the two germline ends. The CDR3 sequence is 13 residues long. The DNA for the CDR3 is TGTGCCAGTAGCTCTTGGAGTCAAAACATTCAGTACTTC. Translated, it gives CASSSWSQNIQYF.

This chain joins TRBV24-1 and TRBJ1-5; D is undetermined. Trimming left V 3 bases short and J 4 bases short, with 9 bases between. The CDR3 loop spans 14 amino acids. The germline CDR1 and CDR2 sequences are KGHDR and SFDVKD. CDR3 bases: TGTGCCACCAGTGATCCTACAGAGAATCAGCCCCAGCATTTT. It codes for CATSDPTENQPQHF.

The rearrangement joins TRBV5-5 to TRBJ2-7; the match to TRBD2 covers 12 bases. The V and J ends lost 1 base and 7 bases, in that order; junction bases with no gene match: 6. Germline values: CDR1 SGHKS, CDR2 YYEKEE (reference sequence). The CDR3 spans 15 residues. The CDR3 loop is CASSLRLAGVSEQYF. DNA for the CDR3: TGTGCCAGCAGCTTGAGACTAGCGGGAGTCAGTGAGCAGTACTTC.

This rearrangement joins TRBV7-3 to TRBJ2-1; the match to TRBD2 covers 7 bases. Germline V lookup: CDR1 SGHTA, CDR2 FQGTGA. With V trimmed by 5 bases and J by 8 bases, 12 bases remained unmatched. The CDR3 runs 15 residues. CDR3 DNA: TGTGCCAGCAGCCGGCTTACCGGGAGGTCGGATGAGCAGTTCTTC. It translates to CASSRLTGRSDEQFF.

The rearrangement links TRBV7-8 to TRBJ2-1, with TRBD2 identical over 9 bases. The CDR3 contains 18 residues. The V gene's germline CDR1 is SGHVS and CDR2 FQNEAQ. J was trimmed by 0 bases and V by 0 bases; bases with no gene match: 6. CDR3 protein: CASSLAVISGSSYNEQFF. The CDR3 nucleotides read TGTGCCAGCAGCTTAGCCGTAATTAGCGGGAGCTCCTACAATGAGCAGTTCTTC.

The chain is built from TRBV6-5 and TRBJ2-7, with 11 bases that match TRBD2. The junction had 6 bases not matched to a gene; V was cut back by 6 bases and J by 2 bases. The CDR3 spans 15 residues. Germline lookup yields CDR1 MNHEY and CDR2 SVGAGI. The CDR3 DNA sequence: TGTGCCAGCAGACCCCAACTAGCGGGAGCCTACGAGCAGTACTTC. It codes for CASRPQLAGAYEQYF.

Only a few counts were recorded for this clone. J is TRBJ1-5 and V is TRBV2; D call uncertain. In germline, CDR1 is SNHLY, CDR2 FYNNEI. Trimming stripped 1 base from V and 10 bases from J, with 8 bases between. The CDR3 consists of 12 residues. This chain's CDR3 is CASSEGAYPQHF. CDR3 in DNA: TGTGCCAGCAGTGAAGGGGCCTACCCCCAGCATTTT.

With respect to this clone: Other nucleotide sequences in the sample specify the same CDR3. The V call is TRBV5-1, the J call TRBJ2-1, with 9 bases fitting TRBD1. The CDR3 has 14 residues. CDR1 and CDR2 (germline): SGHRS, YFSETQ. V lost 4 bases, J lost 8 bases, and 7 bases stayed unmatched. The CDR3 region is CASSQGQGVDEQFF. The CDR3 nucleotides are TGCGCCAGCAGCCAGGGACAGGGTGTGGATGAGCAGTTCTTC.

The CDR3 DNA reads as TGTGCCAGCAGTCGCCGGGGAATTAACACCGGGGAGCTGTTTTTT. Translating it yields CASSRRGINTGELFF. The chain joins TRBV28 to TRBJ2-2; perhaps TRBD2 as D (5 bases). Germline CDR1 reads MDHEN; CDR2 reads SYDVKM. The CDR3 runs 15 residues. Trimming removed 5 bases at V and 2 bases at J, with 12 bases between. The full variable domain, with the rest looked up from reference TRBV28 and TRBJ2-2, is DVKVTQSSRYLVKRTGEKVFLECVQDMDHENMFWYRQDPGLGLRLIYFSYDVKMKEKGDIPEGYSVSREKKERFSLILESASTNQTSMYLCASSRRGINTGELFFGEGSRLTVL.

The rearrangement joins TRBV3-1 (or the pseudogene TRBV3-2) to TRBJ2-7; D is ambiguous. Trimming pared 0 bases from V and 0 bases from J, leaving 12 bases between. Germline loops: CDR1 LGHDT, CDR2 YNNKEL (reference sequence). The CDR3 sequence is 16 residues long. The CDR3 region is CASSQDSAVSSYEQYF. The DNA of the CDR3 is TGTGCCAGCAGCCAAGATTCGGCGGTAAGCTCCTACGAGCAGTACTTC.

This clone came up once. This chain joins TRBV7-3 and TRBJ1-2; 9 bases map to TRBD1. CDR3 length: 14 residues. Germline V gene sequence: CDR1 SGHTA, CDR2 FQGTGA. The junction had 2 bases not matched to a gene; V was cut back by 2 bases and J by 4 bases. The DNA for the CDR3 is TGTGCCAGCAGCTTAGGGACAGGGCCCTATGGCTACACCTTC. Protein product: CASSLGTGPYGYTF.

This clone was seen a single time. This chain joins TRBV5-1 and TRBJ2-5; 8 bases are shared with TRBD2. V lost 4 bases, J lost 1 base, and 6 bases stayed unmatched. This CDR3 is 15 amino acids long. The germline V gene encodes CDR1 SGHRS and CDR2 YFSETQ. CDR3 loop: CASSPGTRGQETQYF. The CDR3 region has the DNA TGCGCCAGCAGCCCCGGGACTAGGGGCCAAGAGACCCAGTACTTC. Together with reference TRBV5-1 and TRBJ2-5, the CDR3 gives the full variable domain: KAGVTQTPRYLIKTRGQQVTLSCSPISGHRSVSWYQQTPGQGLQFLFEYFSETQRNKGNFPGRFSGRQFSNSRSEMNVSTLELGDSALYLCASSPGTRGQETQYFGPGTRLLVL.

The gene calls are TRBV9 and TRBJ2-1; D is unresolved. The CDR3 is 12 residues long. Germline-derived CDR1 and CDR2 are SGDLS and YYNGEE. Trimming left V 0 bases short and J 6 bases short, with 4 bases between. CDR3 nucleotide sequence: TGTGCCAGCAGCGTAGAAGCCAATGAGCAGTTCTTC. This sequence encodes CASSVEANEQFF.

The chain carries TRBV27 and TRBJ2-1, with 12 bases fitting TRBD2. The CDR3 runs 15 residues. The germline V gene encodes CDR1 MNHEY and CDR2 SMNVEV (reference sequence). V was pared by 5 bases and J by 7 bases, with 6 bases of the junction left unmatched. CDR3 in DNA: TGTGCCAGCAGTCTAGCGGGAGGGCCTTTAAATGAGCAGTTCTTC. Protein product: CASSLAGGPLNEQFF.